The T cell receptor (beta chain) under discussion was sequenced for a study of T cell repertoires in cytomegalovirus infection (dated by TCRdb to about 2019). About the investigation overall: Peptide stimulations targeted recently identified HLA-C-restricted CMV epitopes, whose presentation resists viral immunomodulation, together with well-studied HLA-B-restricted epitopes. Donor HLA type was relevant to the analysis, because carriage of CMV infection together with the matching HLA type was indicated by public TCR beta signatures. Summary of the overall study and its limitations: In both this cohort and an independent approximately 400-donor cohort, the cumulative frequency of public TCR beta family members distinguished carriers of CMV infection plus the relevant HLA type. In the ex vivo response, HLA-C-restricted CMV-specific TCR beta clonotypes were dominant, and in two of eight donors the single most frequent clonotype came from this HLA-C-restricted group.

The run used an Illumina HiSeq 1500. The public reads were reprocessed in TCRdb via fastp at Q25 and MiXCR, keeping in-frame beta chains. Each CDR3 protein appears once, grouped with its most common genes and DNA. In all, the sample holds roughly 920,000 distinct CDR3 sequences, and 25% to 40% of those were seen once. Of the sample, around an eighth falls within the top ten clones. V gives up 0 bases and J gives up 7 bases, and the segment between their germline ends measures 6 bases. Its CDR3 holds 12 amino acids, cysteine through phenylalanine. Here the CDR3 DNA is all that survives: 36 bases in frame from base 1. The sample's treatment or condition label, decoded: in vitro stimulation with specific CMV peptide epitopes to enrich CMV-specific T cells. As regards this clonotype: Its antigen is not yet known. Per-base quality was not reported, and no clone a single base away is much larger than it.

The source material was cultured CD8+ T cells from PBMCs, sampled from culture after CMV antigen stimulation. The sequence was obtained from a human donor in good health (CMV status not recorded). Some clones in this sample may be carry-over from other donors' samples. Recombination linked TRBV12-3 or TRBV12-4 to TRBJ1-2, with no confidently assigned D gene. The CDR3 sequence is CASSLAKGGYTF. DNA sequence: TGTGCCAGCAGTTTAGCTAAGGGTGGCTACACCTTC.